This T cell receptor (beta chain) was captured in a study of T cells expressing NK-cell markers. Study findings and constraints: The leading position in the CD3+CD56-NKG2C+ fraction of several donors also went to these clonotypes.

For this clonotype: What it recognizes is unknown.

Each CDR3 protein gets one entry in TCRdb, which reprocessed the 5' RACE reads and gives no DNA. The sample has a few hundred thousand distinct CDR3 sequences. Germline V gene data show CDR1 as SGHTA and CDR2 as FQGNSA. The CDR3 runs 17 residues. The sample consisted of blood T cells: a sorted CD56 or NKG2C T cell subset, CD4+ or CD8+ T cells, or bulk PBMC T cells (not recorded which). This TCR was sampled from a man between 18 and 69 years old in good health. J is TRBJ2-1 and V is TRBV7-2; the D gene TCRdb calls, TRBD2, cannot be checked with no DNA. CDR3 region: CASSSPGTSGSYNEQFF.